What follows describes a single TCR beta chain. Its matching antigen is unknown. Losses at the gene ends were 2 bases for V and 3 bases for J; bases not matched to a gene: 6. This CDR3 has 16 amino acids. This entry is derived from a study of blood T cells in healthy people across ages. Study as a whole: When template switching was applied, about one barcoded beta molecule was captured per two T cells. Study outcomes and limitations: Naive CD4+ cells and diversity were both higher in long-lived donors than in aged donors.

Alongside a J-beta primer mix, a sample-barcoded 5' primer served in a second PCR lasting roughly 7 to 12 cycles. MiXCR, run by TCRdb on the 5' RACE reads, gives a single entry per CDR3 protein. This table has over 600,000 distinct CDR3 sequences, 35% to 50% appearing once. The clonotype comes from an older man in good health. The chain is built from TRBV12-3 or TRBV12-4 and TRBJ2-2, with 7 bases identical to TRBD1. Source material: blood. As DNA, the CDR3 is TGTGCCAGCAGTTTACGACAGGGAGTCGACACCGGGGAGCTGTTTTTT. This gives the protein CASSLRQGVDTGELFF.